The rows below give T cell receptor beta chains drawn from one sample of a study of T-cell memory formation after mild COVID-19. TCRdb used MiXCR to reprocess the 5' RACE reads, holding one entry per CDR3 protein. The repertoire holds tens of thousands of distinct CDR3 sequences, about an eighth seen once, with 25% to 35% in the top ten. The sample was PBMCs or a T cell subset sorted from them (not recorded which). The receptor set was obtained from a man younger than 35 who had mild COVID-19 (a few samples of this study predate the infection). Cell type and time point are not known. Both conserved end residues are part of each CDR3. A D gene is named only where the DNA matches it firmly. The size field is filled for only some rows; it gives once, few, many or a size class.

V: TRBV5-4
J: TRBJ2-2
size: -
D: -
DNA: TGTGCCAGCAGCGTACCAGCCGGGGAGCTGTTTTTT
CDR3: CASSVPAGELFF

V: TRBV7-2
J: TRBJ1-1
size: many
D: -
DNA: TGTGCCAGCAGCGCCGTCGGGGTGACGCGCGCTTTCTTT
CDR3: CASSAVGVTRAFF

V: TRBV10-2
J: TRBJ1-1
size: many
D: -
DNA: TGCGCCAGCTCTTCGGAGACCTTGAACACTGAAGCTTTCTTT
CDR3: CASSSETLNTEAFF

V: TRBV7-9
J: TRBJ2-1
size: many
D: -
DNA: TGTGCCAGCAGCTTAGGGGATTACAATGAGCAGTTCTTC
CDR3: CASSLGDYNEQFF

V: TRBV6-1
J: TRBJ1-5
size: many
D: -
DNA: TGTGCCAGCAGTGAAAGTGGGCCCAATCAGCCCCAGCATTTT
CDR3: CASSESGPNQPQHF

V: TRBV4-1
J: TRBJ2-1
size: many
D: -
DNA: TGCGCCAGCAGCCAAGGGCTCCTCGGTACGAATGAGCAGTTCTTC
CDR3: CASSQGLLGTNEQFF

V: TRBV25-1
J: TRBJ1-3
size: many
D: -
DNA: TGTGCCAGCAGTGTAAGTTACAACTCTGGAAACACCATATATTTT
CDR3: CASSVSYNSGNTIYF

V: TRBV5-5
J: TRBJ2-3
size: many
D: -
DNA: TGTGCCAGCAGCCTAGAGTGGGGGGCAGATACGCAGTATTTT
CDR3: CASSLEWGADTQYF

V: TRBV20-1
J: TRBJ1-5
size: many
D: TRBD1
DNA: TGCAGTGCCGAGACCGCCGGGACAGGAGATCAGCCCCAGCATTTT
CDR3: CSAETAGTGDQPQHF

V: TRBV4-1
J: TRBJ2-3
size: many
D: -
DNA: TGCGCCAGCAGCCAAGAATGGAAAGGGATGGATACGCAGTATTTT
CDR3: CASSQEWKGMDTQYF

V: TRBV5-1
J: TRBJ2-2
size: few
D: -
DNA: TGCGCCAGCAGCTTAGGGACTAACACCGGGGAGCTGTTTTTT
CDR3: CASSLGTNTGELFF

V: TRBV5-1
J: TRBJ1-2
size: -
D: -
DNA: TGCGCCAGCAGCACCGCAGGTAGTCGGTATGGCTACACCTTC
CDR3: CASSTAGSRYGYTF

V: TRBV28
J: TRBJ1-1
size: -
D: -
DNA: TGTGCCAGCAGTTTAAACAGATTCGCTAAAGCTTTCTTT
CDR3: CASSLNRFAKAFF

V: TRBV7-2
J: TRBJ2-1
size: -
D: -
DNA: TGTGCCAGCAGCGAATCTAGGGGGGATGAGCAGTTCTTC
CDR3: CASSESRGDEQFF

V: TRBV7-2
J: TRBJ1-1
size: many
D: TRBD1
DNA: TGTGCCAGCAGTCAGTTAGGACAGGGTGGAGCTGAAGCTTTCTTT
CDR3: CASSQLGQGGAEAFF

V: TRBV5-1
J: TRBJ1-2
size: -
D: TRBD1
DNA: TGCGCCAGCAGCCCGACAGGGTATCGGGGTCCTAACTATGGCTACACCTTC
CDR3: CASSPTGYRGPNYGYTF

V: TRBV5-1
J: TRBJ2-1
size: -
D: TRBD1
DNA: TGCGCCAGCAGCAGCTGGACAGGGGAAGATGAGCAGTTCTTC
CDR3: CASSSWTGEDEQFF

V: TRBV6-2/TRBV6-3
J: TRBJ1-5
size: -
D: TRBD1
DNA: TGTGCCAGCAGTAACGGGACAGGGTTTTGGAGCAATCAGCCCCAGCATTTT
CDR3: CASSNGTGFWSNQPQHF

V: TRBV28
J: TRBJ2-5
size: -
D: -
DNA: TGTGCCAGCAGTTTAAATTTAGAGACCCAGTACTTC
CDR3: CASSLNLETQYF

V: TRBV10-3
J: TRBJ1-1
size: many
D: -
DNA: TGTGCCATCAGGGAGACACAGAGGAACACTGAAGCTTTCTTT
CDR3: CAIRETQRNTEAFF

V: TRBV12-3/TRBV12-4
J: TRBJ2-5
size: many
D: -
DNA: TGTGCCAGCAGTTTCGTTCCTGAAGAGACCCAGTACTTC
CDR3: CASSFVPEETQYF

V: TRBV19
J: TRBJ2-5
size: many
D: -
DNA: TGTGCCAGTAGTATTGAGTGGACAGCCGAGACCCAGTACTTC
CDR3: CASSIEWTAETQYF

V: TRBV12-3/TRBV12-4
J: TRBJ1-3
size: many
D: -
DNA: TGTGCCAATGCGTGGGCTGGAAACACCATATATTTT
CDR3: CANAWAGNTIYF

V: TRBV18
J: TRBJ1-2
size: few
D: TRBD1
DNA: TGTGCCAGCTCACGGGACAGCGTGACTAACTATGGCTACACCTTC
CDR3: CASSRDSVTNYGYTF

V: TRBV20-1
J: TRBJ2-5
size: many
D: TRBD2
DNA: TGCAGTGCTCACCATATGGGAGGGCAAGAGACCCAGTACTTC
CDR3: CSAHHMGGQETQYF

V: TRBV19
J: TRBJ2-2
size: many
D: -
DNA: TGTGCCAGTAGTACAATCCTCAGGGGAGGCACCGGGGAGCTGTTTTTT
CDR3: CASSTILRGGTGELFF